This passage covers 10 T cell receptor beta chains from one sample sequenced in a study of T cells in Graves' hyperthyroidism and ophthalmopathy. Amplification yielded TCR beta CDR3 regions, with RNA transcripts as the source. Primed by the HTBI set, a first-round RT-PCR was run on the TCR CDR3. TCRdb re-called the multiplex PCR reads with MiXCR, one entry per CDR3 protein. The sample has hundreds of thousands of distinct CDR3 sequences, roughly 17% seen once. Sequenced material: blood. Receptors were obtained from a woman younger than 35 with Graves' hyperthyroidism.

This clonotype came up many times. The chain joins TRBV18 to TRBJ1-2; TRBD1 matches 7 bases. V was clipped by 3 bases and J by 8 bases; unmatched bases: 6. The CDR3 sequence is 13 residues long. Per germline, CDR1 KGHSH and CDR2 LQKENI. The CDR3 loop reads CASSPGTAIGYTF. The CDR3 DNA sequence: TGTGCCAGCTCACCCGGGACAGCTATAGGCTACACCTTC.

This clonotype was seen many times. At one of its ends the junction is not consistent with the germline gene, which may arise from a read error. This chain uses TRBV7-7 with TRBJ2-5; TRBD1 might be the D (6 bases). The CDR3 loop spans 14 amino acids. The germline V gene has CDR1 SSHAT and CDR2 FNYEAQ (reference sequence). The chain's CDR3 is CASSPMGARETQYF. The CDR3 DNA reads as TGTGCTAGCAGCCCGATGGGGGCCCGAGAGACCCAGTACTTC.

A few counts support this clonotype. The CDR3 spells CASSLAVDGAYEQYF. CDR3 coding DNA: TGTGCCAGCAGCTTAGCCGTCGACGGGGCCTACGAGCAGTACTTC. This chain uses TRBV7-9 with TRBJ2-7, with TRBD2 as a possible D gene (5 bases). The CDR3 has 15 residues. V lost 0 bases, J lost 2 bases, and 11 bases lay in between. Germline assignment: CDR1 SEHNR and CDR2 FQNEAQ (reference sequence).

The chain joins TRBV28 to TRBJ2-2; 9 bases align to TRBD2. The V segment lost 4 bases and the J segment 1 base; nucleotides outside the gene matches: 13. Per germline, CDR1 MDHEN and CDR2 SYDVKM. The CDR3 spans 19 residues. The CDR3 reads CASSSYRGSSGVNTGELFF. The CDR3 DNA reads TGTGCCAGCAGTTCGTACAGGGGATCTAGCGGGGTGAACACCGGGGAGCTGTTTTTT.

This clonotype appeared a few times. The rearrangement joins TRBV6-1 to TRBJ2-5; D is unclear. In germline, CDR1 is MNHNS, CDR2 SASEGT. There are 12 residues in the CDR3. Trimming left V 7 bases short and J 5 bases short, with 11 bases between. CDR3 sequence reads: CASTPSWETQYF. CDR3 sequence (DNA): TGTGCCAGCACCCCATCTTGGGAGACCCAGTACTTC.

Many counts were recorded for this clonotype. The chain has TRBV7-9 and TRBJ1-2; no clear D gene. The CDR3 runs to 12 residues. Trimming took 3 bases from V and 6 from J, leaving 8 bases between them. Per the germline V gene, CDR1 is SEHNR and CDR2 is FQNEAQ (reference sequence). CDR3 amino acids: CASSFRRDGYTF. In nucleotides, the CDR3 is TGTGCCAGCAGCTTCAGACGGGATGGCTACACCTTC.

This clonotype was detected many times. At one end, the junction sequence differs from germline, possibly due to a read error. This CDR3 is CASTLGDDRNEQFF. In nucleotides, the CDR3 is TGCGCCAGCACCTTGGGGGACGACCGGAATGAGCAGTTCTTC. The chain couples TRBV5-1 to TRBJ2-1, with D possibly being TRBD1 or TRBD2 (5 bases each). Per the germline V gene, CDR1 is SGHRS and CDR2 is YFSETQ. There are 14 residues in the CDR3.

This clonotype has a handful of counts. The J gene is TRBJ2-7, the V gene TRBV7-2; D is uncertain. From germline, CDR1 is SGHTA and CDR2 FQGNSA. There are 13 residues in the CDR3. Trimming pared 5 bases from V and 1 base from J, leaving 9 bases between. The CDR3: CASSVTPSYEQYF. DNA of the CDR3: TGTGCCAGCAGCGTAACCCCATCCTACGAGCAGTACTTC.

This clonotype has ten or more counts. The gene calls are TRBV5-6 and TRBJ2-1; D is undetermined. The germline CDR1 and CDR2 sequences are SGHDT and YYEEEE. V dropped 2 bases and J dropped 4 bases, with 13 bases sitting between them. CDR3 length: 15 amino acids. The CDR3 here is CASSFRRRLYNEQFF. CDR3 in DNA: TGTGCCAGCAGCTTTCGTAGACGGTTGTACAATGAGCAGTTCTTC.

The chain links TRBV5-1 to TRBJ2-3; possible D gene TRBD1, 5 bases. V was clipped by 4 bases and J by 2 bases, with 11 bases between them. Germline CDR1 SGHRS, CDR2 YFSETQ. The length of the CDR3 is 14 residues. CDR3 protein: CASSKEDNTDTQYF. CDR3 sequence (DNA): TGCGCCAGCAGCAAAGAGGACAACACAGATACGCAGTATTTT.